These T cell receptor beta chains were read from a single sample in a study of T cell clones after liver transplantation. Sequencing was performed with immunoSEQ multiplex PCR; in TCRdb, only in-frame clones are kept and a portion is missing. The sample includes around 6,000 clones, around 80% seen only once; the top ten take roughly a third. This specimen consisted of CD8+ T cells from blood, obtained 24 months after liver transplant. These receptors were collected from a human patient who received a liver transplant. T cells may partly derive from the graft donor. The CDR3 runs from the conserved cysteine through the conserved F or W. The D gene is left open where the match is weak. A clone size is listed for some rows: how often the clone was seen (once, few, many), or a class if it is expanded.

>TRBD2|TRBV6-5|.|TRBJ2-3
CASSSGGSTDTQYF
TGTGCCAGCAGTTCGGGGGGAAGCACAGATACGCAGTATTTT
>TRBD1|TRBV4-1|few|TRBJ1-2
CASSQDRGQVNYGYTF
TGCGCCAGCAGCCAAGATAGGGGACAGGTTAACTATGGCTACACCTTC
>TRBD1|TRBV9|.|TRBJ1-2
CASSVDSGGGIFNYGYTF
TGTGCCAGCAGCGTAGATTCAGGGGGTGGAATATTCAACTATGGCTACACCTTC
>TRBD2|TRBV30|.|TRBJ2-3
CAWTGLAGGRGTDTQYF
TGTGCCTGGACCGGACTAGCGGGAGGGCGGGGCACAGATACGCAGTATTTT
>.|TRBV6-6|.|TRBJ1-1
CASRPFSGDEAFF
TGTGCCAGCAGGCCCTTTTCGGGAGATGAAGCTTTCTTT
>.|TRBV19|.|TRBJ1-2
CASSIPGEPSTYGYTF
TGTGCCAGTAGTATCCCTGGGGAACCCTCGACATATGGCTACACCTTC
>.|TRBV9|few|TRBJ2-1
CASSVYGQSYEQFF
TGTGCCAGCAGCGTCTACGGACAGTCTTATGAGCAGTTCTTC
>.|TRBV9|.|TRBJ2-4
CASTGRDSFHDIQYF
TGTGCCAGCACCGGGAGGGACAGTTTTCATGACATTCAGTACTTC
>TRBD2|TRBV7-9|.|TRBJ2-7
CASSYRDYQKNEQYF
TGTGCCAGCAGCTACCGGGACTATCAGAAAAACGAGCAGTACTTC
>.|TRBV5-1|.|TRBJ1-2
CASSSQGNDGYTF
TGCGCCAGCAGCTCACAGGGAAATGATGGCTACACCTTC
>TRBD1|TRBV12-5|.|TRBJ1-4
CASGLGYETGGEKLFF
TGTGCTAGTGGTTTGGGGTACGAGACAGGGGGAGAAAAACTGTTTTTT
>TRBD2|TRBV6-1|.|TRBJ2-5
CASSELAGGPQETQYF
TGTGCCAGCAGTGAGTTAGCGGGGGGGCCACAAGAGACCCAGTACTTC
>TRBD2|TRBV4-1|few|TRBJ2-1
CASNPLALASYNEQFF
TGCGCCAGCAACCCACTAGCGTTAGCGTCCTACAATGAGCAGTTCTTC
>.|TRBV10-3|.|TRBJ2-2
CAISGTGAGDTGELFF
TGTGCCATCAGTGGAACGGGGGCGGGGGACACCGGGGAGCTGTTTTTT
>.|TRBV2|.|TRBJ2-1
CASSDIHYNEQFF
TGTGCCAGCAGTGATATACATTACAATGAGCAGTTCTTC
>TRBD1|TRBV7-2|.|TRBJ2-7
CASSLPSDREWTYEQYF
TGTGCCAGCAGCCTTCCCTCGGACAGGGAATGGACCTACGAGCAGTACTTC
>.|TRBV6-1|medium-sized|TRBJ1-5
CASSGRENQPQHF
TGTGCCAGCAGTGGACGGGAGAATCAGCCCCAGCATTTT
>.|TRBV27|.|TRBJ2-2
CASSLSLLFGSTLNTGELFF
TGTGCCAGCAGTTTATCTCTCCTTTTTGGAAGCACTCTAAACACCGGGGAGCTGTTTTTT
>TRBD2|TRBV7-7|.|TRBJ2-5
CASSFGLAGAETQYF
TGTGCCAGCAGCTTCGGACTAGCGGGGGCGGAGACCCAGTACTTC
>.|TRBV19|few|TRBJ1-1
CASRFREGMNTEAFF
TGTGCCAGTAGGTTCAGGGAGGGGATGAACACTGAAGCTTTCTTT
>.|TRBV19|medium-sized|TRBJ1-1
CASFMNTEAFF
TGTGCCAGTTTTATGAACACTGAAGCTTTCTTT
>TRBD1|TRBV4-1|.|TRBJ2-1
CASSQDPTGDYNEQFF
TGCGCCAGCAGCCAAGACCCAACAGGGGATTACAATGAGCAGTTCTTC
>TRBD2|TRBV14|.|TRBJ2-1
CASSQDISSGGGSSYNEQFF
TGTGCCAGCAGCCAAGATATTTCCAGCGGGGGGGGAAGCTCCTACAATGAGCAGTTCTTC
>TRBD2|TRBV7-9|few|TRBJ2-7
CASSLRPHTGGLYEQYF
TGTGCCAGCAGCTTACGACCCCACACCGGGGGGTTGTACGAGCAGTACTTC
>TRBD1|TRBV28|.|TRBJ2-5
CASSLGETGGQETQYF
TGTGCCAGCAGTTTAGGGGAAACAGGGGGCCAAGAGACCCAGTACTTC
>TRBD2|TRBV28|.|TRBJ2-1
CASSSTSGRAYEQFF
TGTGCCAGCAGTTCAACTAGCGGGAGGGCCTATGAGCAGTTCTTC
>.|TRBV6-1|few|TRBJ1-5
CASSERPAGYSNQPQHF
TGTGCCAGCAGTGAACGGCCCGCGGGATATAGCAATCAGCCCCAGCATTTT
>.|TRBV7-6|.|TRBJ2-2
CASSYEPFGELFF
TGTGCCAGCAGCTACGAACCGTTCGGGGAGCTGTTTTTT
>.|TRBV7-9|.|TRBJ2-5
CASSLLLEETQYF
TGTGCCAGCAGCTTATTGCTAGAAGAGACCCAGTACTTC
>.|TRBV28|.|TRBJ1-5
CASAVMGTAQKHF
TGTGCCTCTGCAGTTATGGGGACTGCTCAAAAGCATTTT
>TRBD1|TRBV6-1|few|TRBJ2-7
CASSPDRASSYEQYF
TGTGCCAGCAGCCCCGACAGGGCCAGCTCCTACGAGCAGTACTTC
>.|TRBV19|.|TRBJ1-1
CASSIGSEAFF
TGTGCCAGTAGTATAGGATCTGAAGCTTTCTTT
>.|TRBV4-1|.|TRBJ1-2
CASSHGRPDRPTF
TGCGCCAGCAGCCACGGACGACCTGACAGGCCCACCTTC
>TRBD2|TRBV9|.|TRBJ2-5
CASRDNGTSDRQETQYF
TGTGCCAGCAGAGACAACGGGACTAGCGACCGCCAAGAGACCCAGTACTTC
>.|TRBV4-2|.|TRBJ2-7
CASSPGVYEQYF
TGTGCCAGCAGCCCGGGAGTCTACGAGCAGTACTTC
>TRBD2|TRBV13|.|TRBJ2-5
CASSRLLAEETQYF
TGTGCCAGCAGCCGCCTACTAGCGGAAGAGACCCAGTACTTC
>.|TRBV7-9|once|TRBJ1-2
CASSKQGLRVDYGYTF
TGTGCCAGCAGCAAACAGGGCCTACGGGTAGACTATGGCTACACCTTC
>.|TRBV9|.|TRBJ2-1
CASSVYPQGDEQFF
TGTGCCAGCAGCGTATATCCTCAGGGCGATGAGCAGTTCTTC
>.|TRBV27|.|TRBJ2-7
CASSLSGSSYEQYF
TGTGCCAGCAGTTTATCAGGCTCCTCCTACGAGCAGTACTTC
>.|TRBV7-9|.|TRBJ1-1
CASSLVGRTEAFF
TGTGCCAGCAGCTTAGTAGGTAGGACTGAAGCTTTCTTT
>.|TRBV6-1|.|TRBJ2-1
CASSERGTHNEQFF
TGTGCCAGCAGTGAAAGGGGCACCCACAATGAGCAGTTCTTC
>.|TRBV30|.|TRBJ2-7
CAWGHRRGSVYEQYF
TGTGCCTGGGGTCACCGGCGAGGGTCGGTTTACGAGCAGTACTTC
>TRBD1|TRBV4-1|.|TRBJ2-5
CASQDRGETQYF
TGCGCCAGCCAGGACAGGGGTGAGACCCAGTACTTC
>TRBD2|TRBV7-8|few|TRBJ2-7
CASSEGTSYEQYF
TGTGCCAGCAGCGAAGGGACTAGCTACGAGCAGTACTTC
>.|TRBV7-9|few|TRBJ1-4
CASSENRINEKLFF
TGTGCCAGCAGCGAGAACAGGATTAATGAAAAACTGTTTTTT
>TRBD2|TRBV7-9|.|TRBJ2-3
CASSLGVSGGDTQYF
TGTGCCAGCAGCTTAGGGGTGTCGGGAGGGGATACGCAGTATTTT
>TRBD1|TRBV9|.|TRBJ2-7
CASSPGTDSYEQYF
TGTGCCAGCAGCCCCGGGACAGACTCCTACGAGCAGTACTTC
>.|TRBV6-6|once|TRBJ1-1
CASLENTEAFF
TGTGCCAGCTTGGAAAACACTGAAGCTTTCTTT
>.|TRBV19|.|TRBJ2-7
CASSIEDTASYEQYF
TGTGCCAGTAGTATTGAGGACACCGCGTCCTACGAGCAGTACTTC
>.|TRBV29-1|.|TRBJ2-2
CSVVSGNTGELFF
TGCAGCGTTGTATCGGGGAACACCGGGGAGCTGTTTTTT
>.|TRBV19|.|TRBJ1-2
CASSITGYGYTF
TGTGCCAGTAGTATAACAGGTTACGGCTACACCTTC
>.|TRBV5-4|.|TRBJ1-2
CASSSVGGYTF
TGTGCCAGCAGTTCTGTCGGTGGCTACACCTTC
>TRBD1|TRBV5-1|.|TRBJ2-4
CASSGTGKNIQYF
TGCGCCAGCAGCGGGACAGGGAAAAACATTCAGTACTTC
>.|TRBV30|.|TRBJ2-2
CAWSRTGNTGELFF
TGTGCCTGGAGTAGAACAGGGAACACCGGGGAGCTGTTTTTT
>.|TRBV11-2|few|TRBJ2-4
CASSSWDGQMYF
TGTGCCAGCAGCTCCTGGGACGGGCAAATGTACTTC